Following are 7 T cell receptor beta chains from one sample sequenced in a study of T cell repertoires in cytomegalovirus infection. TCRdb reprocessed the reads via MiXCR and lists one record per CDR3 protein. The profile covers 100,000 to 150,000 distinct CDR3 sequences, with roughly a quarter appearing a single time and roughly 35% taken by the ten largest. Their antigen targets remain unknown. Sequenced material: PBMCs, sequenced either directly or after in vitro stimulation (not recorded which). These receptor sequences come from a human donor in good health (CMV status not recorded). Some clones in this sample may be carry-over from other donors' samples.

This clonotype has only a few counts. The rearrangement uses TRBV4-3 and TRBJ2-6; D is possibly TRBD2 (6 bases). The CDR3 is 18 amino acids. Germline V gives CDR1 LGHNA, CDR2 YSLEER. Trimming stripped 4 bases from V and 0 bases from J, with 16 bases between. The CDR3: CASSPFLTGVSGANVLTF. The CDR3 DNA reads TGCGCCAGCAGCCCTTTCCTGACGGGAGTCTCTGGGGCCAACGTCCTGACTTTC.

This clonotype was observed a handful of times. The chain is built from TRBV11-2 and TRBJ2-1; unclear D gene. The CDR3 loop spans 17 amino acids. The germline V and J ends were trimmed by 4 bases and 6 bases, with 22 bases remaining between them. Per germline, CDR1 SGHAT and CDR2 FQNNGV. The CDR3 is CASSSIKWASFPNEQFF. The CDR3 region has the DNA TGTGCCAGCAGCTCGATTAAGTGGGCATCCTTTCCCAATGAGCAGTTCTTC. The full variable domain, in which reference TRBV11-2 and TRBJ2-1 provide the parts outside the CDR3, is EAGVAQSPRYKIIEKRQSVAFWCNPISGHATLYWYQQILGQGPKLLIQFQNNGVVDDSQLPKDRFSAERLKGVDSTLKIQPAKLEDSAVYLCASSSIKWASFPNEQFFGPGTRLTVL.

A few counts support this clonotype. The rearrangement uses TRBV29-1 and TRBJ2-5, with D unresolved. V was shortened by 4 bases and J by 5 bases, with 11 bases between the two germline ends. CDR1 is SQVTM, CDR2 ANQGSEA, per germline. The CDR3 has 12 amino acids. The CDR3 DNA reads TGCAGCGTTGTATCTGGGCTGGAGACCCAGTACTTC. Protein: CSVVSGLETQYF.

Concerning this clonotype itself: At one boundary the junction diverges from the germline segment, which might be a read error. The chain uses TRBV11-2 and TRBJ2-1; 7 bases line up with TRBD2. The germline V gene encodes CDR1 SGHAT and CDR2 FQNNGV. The CDR3 covers 15 residues. CDR3 DNA: TGCGCCAGTTCGCACCGGGACTACCCCTACAATGAGCAGTTCTTC. Translated, it gives CASSHRDYPYNEQFF.

This chain uses TRBV18 with TRBJ2-1; D ambiguous. Per germline, CDR1 KGHSH and CDR2 LQKENI. Trimming stripped 2 bases from V and 7 bases from J, with 9 bases between. The CDR3 has 13 residues. The CDR3 loop reads CASSPSNKNEQFF. Here the CDR3 DNA reads TGTGCCAGCTCACCAAGTAATAAAAATGAGCAGTTCTTC.

V gene TRBV27 combines with J gene TRBJ2-7; D might be TRBD2 (5 bases). Trimming shortened V by 6 bases and J by 3 bases, and 9 bases separated the two germline ends. The CDR3 sequence is 12 residues long. Germline CDR1 is MNHEY and CDR2 is SMNVEV (reference sequence). DNA of the CDR3: TGTGCCAGCAGCCTGAGCGGCTACGAGCAGTACTTC. As protein: CASSLSGYEQYF.

The J gene is TRBJ2-7, the V gene TRBV28, with TRBD2 matching over 8 bases. CDR1 is MDHEN and CDR2 is SYDVKM in the germline V gene. V lost 2 bases and J lost 6; bases outside the gene matches: 6. The CDR3 length is 14 residues. The CDR3 DNA sequence: TGTGCCAGCAGTTTAGGCCATCGGGGGGGCGAGCAGTACTTC. This translates into CASSLGHRGGEQYF.